This T cell receptor (beta chain) was profiled in a study of response to subunit inactivated influenza vaccine (dated by TCRdb to between 2018 and 2020). With respect to the entire study: The study used deep quantitative T cell receptor repertoire profiling to track responses to a trivalent subunit inactivated influenza vaccine. On the study overall, not on this receptor specifically: The authors proposed that each seasonal influenza vaccination may bring in only a limited number of new T cells.

Remarks on this clonotype: There is no known antigen for this receptor. The input lacks base qualities; no much larger clone sits a single base away.

Libraries came from RT-PCR. The instrument given in TCRdb is Illumina HiSeq 2500. TCRdb's own reprocessing of the public reads used fastp at Q25 and MiXCR and kept productive beta chains. CDR3 protein sequences are deduplicated, and each keeps its most common genes and DNA. The sample includes around 570,000 distinct CDR3 sequences, with 11% observed a single time. Jointly, the top ten make up roughly 9.6% of the sample. The germline V gene encodes CDR1 SGDLS and CDR2 YYNGEE. Trimming removed 0 bases from V and 5 bases from J, leaving 14 bases between the germline ends. The CDR3, cysteine through phenylalanine, is 15 amino acids long. Of all the DNA, just the CDR3 is kept, 45 bases in frame from base 1. In addition, the sample was reused for a study of T cells expressing NK-cell markers. Drawing on the second study: TCR beta cDNA libraries were prepared using 5'RACE template switching, which introduced a universal primer site and unique molecular identifiers. Seven or eight donors provided sorted CD3+CD56+NKG2C+, CD3+CD56+NKG2C- and CD3+CD56-NKG2C+ T-cell subsets, whose TCR beta-chain repertoires were profiled. Of the eight sequenced donors, seven were found to be HCMV-seropositive and one was found to be HCMV-seronegative. To restrict sorting to alphabetaTCR-expressing T cells, an anti-gammadeltaTCR antibody was added in several experiments. In about 6 donors, the dominant CD3+CD56+NKG2C+ clonotypes were found to rank among the top 10 CD8+ clonotypes and to make up roughly 1.0-8% of CD8+ T cells. Those dominant clonotypes were again the most abundant among CD3+CD56-NKG2C+ cells in several donors, at roughly 25-60.1%. Whether the expanded NKG2C-expressing T cell clones were specific for HCMV antigens remained unclear. Randomly selected healthy volunteers, three men and five women, were used as the eight sequenced donors. HCMV serostatus was determined by detecting HCMV-specific IgG in serum with a commercial ELISA kit. Peripheral blood mononuclear cells were isolated from blood by Ficoll density gradient centrifugation. Bulk peripheral blood T-cell repertoires were additionally sequenced from unsorted PBMC for several donors. Priming for cDNA synthesis came from the TCR beta constant segment, and two successive PCR amplification steps followed. Illumina HiSeq 2000/2500, MiSeq or NextSeq was used to sequence libraries as 2 x 150 bp reads. MIGEC was used to demultiplex reads and group reads by UMI, and MiTCR was used to assemble and quantify clonotypes. To exclude erroneous sequences, any TCR cDNA sequence not supported by at least two reads was discarded. The tcR package was used for downstream repertoire analysis, and clonotypes were matched across fractions by CDR3 nucleotide sequence plus V segment. VDJmatch was used to annotate antigen specificity against VDJdb, with one amino acid substitution in CDR3 allowed.

The source material was PBMCs from blood, sampled on the day of vaccination. The chain joins TRBV9 to TRBJ1-1, with the D segment identity uncertain. The receptor comes from a man aged 45-65 years who received an inactivated influenza vaccine. Donor details come from another sample of the same person, matched by shared clones. The CDR3 sequence is CASSVAGGRGTEAFF. The bases read TGTGCCAGCAGCGTAGCGGGAGGGAGAGGGACTGAAGCTTTCTTT.